Listed below are T cell receptor beta chains from one sample, sequenced in a study of blood T cells in healthy people across ages. TCRdb fed the 5' RACE reads into MiXCR, producing one record per CDR3 protein. The table includes 1.5 million to 2 million distinct CDR3 sequences, 49% detected once. Sequencing was carried out using blood. These receptors were taken from a woman between 35 and 50 years old in good health. The CDR3 runs from the conserved cysteine through the conserved F or W. The order of the fields is J gene, clone size, V gene, D gene, CDR3 DNA, CDR3 protein. The D gene is left open where the match is weak. Part of the rows lack a size; the others show once, few, many or a class for expanded clones.

TRBJ2-3 - TRBV20-1 - TGCAGTGCTAGCGATCGCGAGGCCACAGATACGCAGTATTTT CSASDREATDTQYF
TRBJ2-1 few TRBV7-2 TRBD2 TGTGCCAGCACCGACTCAGCGGGGGGGCCGTATGAGCAGTTCTTC CASTDSAGGPYEQFF
TRBJ2-3 - TRBV7-6 - TGTGCCAGCAGCGTGGGGGACTCTCGCACAGATACGCAGTATTTT CASSVGDSRTDTQYF
TRBJ1-1 - TRBV7-3 - TGTGCCAGCAGCTTAACTGGGTTTGATCTCCCTGAAGCTTTCTTT CASSLTGFDLPEAFF
TRBJ2-5 - TRBV20-1 TRBD2 TGCAGTGCTTTGATGACTAGCGGGGGGGCTCGGGAGACCCAGTACTTC CSALMTSGGARETQYF
TRBJ2-6 - TRBV27 - TGTGCCAGCAGTCTCGACCGGGACTTCTCTGGGGCCAACGTCCTGACTTTC CASSLDRDFSGANVLTF
TRBJ2-1 - TRBV7-9 TRBD1 TGTGCCAGCAGCACGACAGGGTCCCCCTACAATGAGCAGTTCTTC CASSTTGSPYNEQFF
TRBJ1-1 few TRBV4-1 TRBD1 TGCGCCAGCAGCCAAGATAGGAGGGGGCGGAGGGTGAACACTGAAGCTTTCTTT CASSQDRRGRRVNTEAFF
TRBJ2-1 - TRBV20-1 TRBD1 TGCAGTGCTAGCCGGGACAGGGGACGCGAGCAGTTCTTC CSASRDRGREQFF
TRBJ2-6 - TRBV7-2 TRBD1 TGTGCCAGCAGCTTGGCTCTAACAGGGGTCGGGGCCAACGTCCTGACTTTC CASSLALTGVGANVLTF
TRBJ1-5 few TRBV4-3 - TGCGCCAGCAGCCAAGATAGGAGGTGGCGACATCAGCCCCAGCATTTT CASSQDRRWRHQPQHF
TRBJ2-1 - TRBV20-1 TRBD2 TGCAGTGCTCCCGTAGCGGGGGACTCCTACAATGAGCAGTTCTTC CSAPVAGDSYNEQFF
TRBJ2-1 - TRBV4-3 TRBD2 TGCGCCAGCAGCCAAACCGGGACTAGCGGGGGCCATTCCTACAATGAGCAGTTCTTC CASSQTGTSGGHSYNEQFF
TRBJ2-5 few TRBV29-1 - TGCAGCGTTGTATCCAGCGTGGAGACCCAGTACTTC CSVVSSVETQYF
TRBJ2-3 - TRBV4-3 - TGCGCCAGCAGCCCCGAACCGCAAGCGGAAGACACAGATACGCAGTATTTT CASSPEPQAEDTDTQYF
TRBJ2-4 few TRBV20-1 TRBD1 TGCAGTGCTCCGGACAGGAAAAACATTCAGTACTTC CSAPDRKNIQYF
TRBJ2-5 few TRBV20-1 - TGCAGTGCTAGAGATGTCGAGGGCGCAGTATTTCGGGAGACCCAGTACTTC CSARDVEGAVFRETQYF
TRBJ2-5 few TRBV20-1 - TGCAGTGCTCAAAAGCTACGGATCCATAACGAAAAAGAGACCCAGTACTTC CSAQKLRIHNEKETQYF
TRBJ2-3 - TRBV20-1 - TGCAGTGCTAGCGATGCCCGGGGGCACACAGATACGCAGTATTTT CSASDARGHTDTQYF
TRBJ2-7 few TRBV28 - TGTGCCAGCAGTTTGCCCGGGTTTTCCTACGAGCAGTACTTC CASSLPGFSYEQYF
TRBJ2-7 many TRBV13 TRBD1 TGTGCCACCAGACAGGGGAACTCCTACGAGCAGTACTTC CATRQGNSYEQYF
TRBJ2-1 - TRBV2 TRBD1 TGTGCCAGCAGCCCTGACAGGGAACCCTCCTACAATGAGCAGTTCTTC CASSPDREPSYNEQFF
TRBJ2-7 few TRBV7-9 - TGTGCCAGCAGCTTAGCGGAAAGGTCTTACGAGCAGTACTTC CASSLAERSYEQYF
TRBJ2-1 once TRBV25-1 TRBD2 TGTGCCAGCACCCGAGCGGGGGCAAGCAATGAGCAGTTCTTC CASTRAGASNEQFF
TRBJ2-3 - TRBV20-1 - TGCAGTGCTAGAACTCACTTCGGAGGGGGAACAGATACGCAGTATTTT CSARTHFGGGTDTQYF
TRBJ1-1 - TRBV7-9 - TGTGCCAGCAATTATGGGGTCTCTGAAGCTTTCTTT CASNYGVSEAFF
TRBJ1-5 - TRBV2 - TGTGCCAGCAGTGGACTCGTTTTGGGACACGACAATCAGCCCCAGCATTTT CASSGLVLGHDNQPQHF
TRBJ2-5 - TRBV10-3 TRBD2 TGTGTCATCAGTGATTGGGAGGGGACCCAGGAGACCCAGTACTTC CVISDWEGTQETQYF
TRBJ1-2 - TRBV12-3/TRBV12-4 TRBD1 TGTGCCAGCGCCGGGACAGGACGGGGCTACACCTTC CASAGTGRGYTF
TRBJ1-2 - TRBV5-1 - TGCGCCAGCAGCCGCGGAGATAACAACTATGGCTACACCTTC CASSRGDNNYGYTF
TRBJ2-7 - TRBV4-2 TRBD2 TGTGCCAGCAGCGCGTCTAGCGGGGGGCCGCCTTTGATCGAGCAGTACTTC CASSASSGGPPLIEQYF
TRBJ1-5 - TRBV20-1 - TGCAGTGCTATACGGGTTGACAATCAGCCCCAGCATTTT CSAIRVDNQPQHF
TRBJ2-3 - TRBV2 TRBD1 TGTGCCAGCAGGAACAGGGGGCTCGCCACAGATACGCAGTATTTT CASRNRGLATDTQYF
TRBJ2-1 few TRBV11-1 - TGTGCCAGCAGCCAAAAATTCGCCTACAATGAGCAGTTCTTC CASSQKFAYNEQFF
TRBJ1-2 - TRBV7-8 TRBD1 TGTGCCAGCAGCTTTCCGGGGCGACAGGGGGCGAGTGGCTACACCTTC CASSFPGRQGASGYTF
TRBJ1-4 - TRBV5-6 - TGTGCCAGCAGCTTGGAATTGGCCCCCGGGATCGAAAAACTGTTTTTT CASSLELAPGIEKLFF
TRBJ1-2 - TRBV7-2 TRBD1 TGTGCCAGCAGCACCACCACAGGGGGTAGCTATGGCTACACCTTC CASSTTTGGSYGYTF
TRBJ1-2 few TRBV7-2 - TGTGCCAGCAGCCGCGGGGGAGTCTATGGCTACACCTTC CASSRGGVYGYTF
TRBJ2-7 few TRBV5-1 TRBD1 TGCGCCAGCAGCACTCGCGCCGACAGGGGATCCTACGAGCAGTACTTC CASSTRADRGSYEQYF
TRBJ1-5 few TRBV28 - TGTGCCAGCAGTATCCCGAACTCGGGACTCCAGCATTTT CASSIPNSGLQHF
TRBJ1-2 - TRBV6-5 - TGTGCCAGCAGTTACCGACTGACAGGATACTATGGCTACACCTTC CASSYRLTGYYGYTF
TRBJ1-6 - TRBV28 - TGTGCCAGCAAGAAAGAGGGTTTAGGTTCACCCCTCCACTTT CASKKEGLGSPLHF
TRBJ1-2 - TRBV5-1 - TGCGCCAGCACCCTGGGGTTTTCTTGTGGCTACACCTTC CASTLGFSCGYTF
TRBJ2-1 - TRBV20-1 TRBD2 TGCAGTGCTCATGGACTAGCGGACACCAATGAGCAGTTCTTC CSAHGLADTNEQFF
TRBJ2-5 once TRBV29-1 TRBD2 TGCGGCGTTGACCCCTGGCGGGGGGTACAAGAGACCCAGTACTTC CGVDPWRGVQETQYF
TRBJ1-6 - TRBV6-6 - TGTGCCAGCAATCGGGACACCAATTCACCCCTCCACTTT CASNRDTNSPLHF
TRBJ1-2 - TRBV27 TRBD1 TGTGCCAGCAGATCGACAGGGACCCCGCCCTATGGCTACACCTTC CASRSTGTPPYGYTF
TRBJ2-7 few TRBV11-2 TRBD1 TGTGCCAGCAGCCCGGGACAGGGGGCGCGATACGAGCAGTACTTC CASSPGQGARYEQYF
TRBJ2-7 - TRBV5-1 TRBD2 TGCGCCAGCAGCTTTAGCGGGGGGGCTACGTACAATGAGCAGTACTTC CASSFSGGATYNEQYF
TRBJ1-1 - TRBV6-6 - TGTGCCAGCAGGGAGAGGAACACTGAAGCTTTCTTT CASRERNTEAFF
TRBJ2-4 few TRBV11-2 TRBD2 TGTGCCAGCAGCTTAGATTGGGAGGGGAGGAGGGGAGACATTCAGTACTTC CASSLDWEGRRGDIQYF
TRBJ2-1 - TRBV15 - TGTGCCACCAGCAGAGAAAGGTCCCAGGTAAATGAGCAGTTCTTC CATSRERSQVNEQFF
TRBJ1-2 - TRBV4-3 TRBD1 TGCGCCAGCAGCCAAGATCTCGGACAGGACGAGTATGGCTACACCTTC CASSQDLGQDEYGYTF
TRBJ2-3 - TRBV12-3/TRBV12-4 TRBD1 TGTGCCAGCAGTTTAAGGACAGGGAGGATAGATACGCAGTATTTT CASSLRTGRIDTQYF
TRBJ2-5 - TRBV7-2 - TGTGCCAGCAGCTTAATAGGGATTCTAGAGACCCAGTACTTC CASSLIGILETQYF
TRBJ2-4 - TRBV6-2/TRBV6-3 - TGTGCCAGCAGTTACGACGTTACCAAAAACATTCAGTACTTC CASSYDVTKNIQYF
TRBJ2-7 few TRBV4-1 - TGCGCCAGCAGCCTAAGACTAGAGAGCTCCTACGAGCAGTACTTC CASSLRLESSYEQYF
TRBJ2-3 - TRBV29-1 - TGCAGCGTTGCTTTGGTAGTCTCAGATACGCAGTATTTT CSVALVVSDTQYF
TRBJ2-1 - TRBV4-3 - TGCGCCAGCAGCCAAGATCGGCTCGGGTCAGAAGGAAATGAGCAGTTCTTC CASSQDRLGSEGNEQFF
TRBJ2-1 - TRBV28 TRBD2 TGTGCCAGCAGTTTTGTGGCGGGGGGGGACTACAATGAGCAGTTCTTC CASSFVAGGDYNEQFF